This T cell receptor beta chain was recorded in a study of blood T cell repertoires in COVID-19. Study as a whole: The United States, Italy and Spain supplied acute and convalescent COVID-19 samples. The cDNA or gDNA used as material had been derived from T cells, B-cell-depleted T cells, or PBMCs.

There are 20 residues in the CDR3. Germline assignment: CDR1 LGHDT and CDR2 YNNKEL (reference sequence). V lost 2 bases and J lost 4; bases outside the gene matches: 16. Original methodology: Cell counts per sample came from amplifying reference gene primers. Using immunoSEQ multiplex PCR, the repertoire was profiled, and TCRdb retains in-frame clones only, with some absent. The V and J calls and the clone size are those of that table, but D and trimming were determined from the DNA. The sample has some 80,000 clones; 80% to 90% are singletons. The clonotype comes from a human donor in a cohort sampled during active COVID-19. Sequencing was done on a sample of peripheral blood. The chain uses TRBV3-1 (or the pseudogene TRBV3-2) and TRBJ1-5, with 11 positions matching TRBD1. Here the CDR3 DNA reads TGTGCCAGCAGCCAAACCCTCGGGACAGGGGGACCGGTAGCAAATCAGCCCCAGCATTTT. Amino acids: CASSQTLGTGGPVANQPQHF.